This T cell receptor (beta chain) came from a study of shared clonotypes between healthy human individuals. Whole-study context: The study used three CD4 naive, three CD4 memory, two CD8 naive and one CD8 memory plate per donor.

Method: immunoSEQ multiplex PCR; TCRdb's copy keeps in-frame clones and lacks some. Of a few million clones listed, approximately 95% were seen once; the top ten hold 0.39%. Details on this clone: Its antigen is still unknown.

The germline CDR1 and CDR2 sequences are WSHSY and SAAADI. The CDR3 totals 14 residues. V was trimmed by 6 bases and J by 0 bases, leaving 9 bases between them. General observations from the study: Researchers found naive subsets generally carried larger estimated richness than memory subsets. Sequencing depth was expected to influence donor clonotype sharing.

This TCR came from a young man in good health. Some clones in this sample may be carry-over from other donors' samples. V and J are TRBV10-2 and TRBJ2-4; either TRBD1 or TRBD2 may supply D (5 bases each). Sequenced material: naive CD4+ T cells from PBMCs. As for subset: CD45RA+ positively selected. The CDR3, as DNA: TGCGCCAGCAGGGGGGAAATAGCCAAAAACATTCAGTACTTC. Translated, it gives CASRGEIAKNIQYF.